This record looks at one T cell receptor beta chain sequence and its context. This sample was included in a study of blood T cell repertoires in COVID-19. Study overall: Collection of acute and convalescent COVID-19 samples took place in the United States, Italy and Spain. PBMCs, B-cell-depleted T cells, or T cells provided the cDNA or gDNA that made up the material.

Germline V gene data show CDR1 as MNHEY and CDR2 as SVGEGT. The CDR3 extends over 15 amino acids. V was clipped by 4 bases and J by 0 bases, with 12 bases between them. Per the original methods: Amplifying reference gene primers gave estimates of nucleated cell counts. Generated by immunoSEQ multiplex PCR, the TCRdb table keeps only in-frame clones and is missing some. V and J calls and clone size are those listed in that table; D and trimming were worked out from the DNA. The table records 110,000 to 150,000 clones, 75% to 90% of them present only once. The genes are TRBV6-2 or TRBV6-3 and TRBJ1-1, with D tentatively TRBD1 (6 bases). The receptor was isolated from a man between 65 and 80 years old who had recovered from COVID-19. Sequencing input: peripheral blood. The CDR3 reads CASSSYSGVNTEAFF. DNA for the CDR3: TGTGCCAGCAGTTCCTACTCAGGGGTGAACACTGAAGCTTTCTTT.